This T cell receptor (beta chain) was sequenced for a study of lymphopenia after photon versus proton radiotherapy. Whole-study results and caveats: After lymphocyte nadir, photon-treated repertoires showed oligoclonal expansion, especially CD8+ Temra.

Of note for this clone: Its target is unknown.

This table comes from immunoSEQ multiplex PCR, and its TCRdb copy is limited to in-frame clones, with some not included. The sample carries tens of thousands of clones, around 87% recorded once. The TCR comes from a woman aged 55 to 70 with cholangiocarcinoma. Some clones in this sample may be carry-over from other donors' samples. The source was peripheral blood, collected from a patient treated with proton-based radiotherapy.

As DNA, the CDR3 is TGTGCCAGCAGCTTAGCAATGGGGGAGCAGTACTTC. Protein sequence: CASSLAMGEQYF. The J gene is TRBJ2-7, the V gene TRBV7-2; D is unclear. With 0 bases removed from V and 7 bases from J, the gap between germline ends came to 7 bases. The germline V gene encodes CDR1 SGHTA and CDR2 FQGNSA. The CDR3 has 12 amino acids.